The clone carrying this T cell receptor beta chain was detected a few times. Germline V gives CDR1 SGHAT, CDR2 FQNNGV. This CDR3 spans 12 amino acids. The V end was cut by 5 bases, the J end by 6 bases, with 11 bases between. The data stem from a study of T-cell reconstitution after alpha-beta-depleted transplantation in children. Preparation of the TCRbeta library was carried out with unique molecular identifiers. One entry per CDR3 protein, called by TCRdb with MiXCR from the PCR reads. The table lists about 360,000 distinct CDR3 sequences, about 14% of them singletons. The chain employs TRBV11-2 and TRBJ2-7; D remains unclear. This sequence originates from a human donor who donated a stem cell graft to a child with Fanconi anemia. The sample here was PBMCs, taken from the stem cell graft. CDR3 nucleotide sequence: TGTGCCAGCAGCCTAGGTTGGGGCGAGCAGTACTTC. The encoded protein is CASSLGWGEQYF.